This section outlines one TCR beta chain sequence together with its context. Other DNA variants within this sample encode the same CDR3. Germline V gene data show CDR1 as SQVTM and CDR2 as ANQGSEA. There are 12 residues in the CDR3. V lost 6 bases to trimming and J lost 5 bases, with 11 bases between them. This record comes from a study of blood T cell repertoires in COVID-19. Overall study: Sources were T cells, B-cell-depleted T cells, or PBMCs; the material itself was cDNA or gDNA.

Data came from immunoSEQ multiplex PCR; TCRdb stores just in-frame clones and leaves some out. This table has some 240,000 clones, around 80% appearing once. This clonotype was obtained from a woman in her sixties or seventies with acute or convalescent COVID-19. The sequenced material came from peripheral blood. The rearrangement joins TRBV29-1 to TRBJ1-5, with D maybe TRBD1 (6 bases). This CDR3 reads CSVGARDQPQHF. The CDR3 nucleotides are TGCAGCGTGGGGGCCAGGGATCAGCCCCAGCATTTT.